A selection of T cell receptor beta chains follows, all from one sample in a study of synovial regulatory T cells in juvenile arthritis. Libraries were prepared by immunoSEQ multiplex PCR; TCRdb keeps only in-frame clonotypes and omits some of them. Recorded for this sample: around 9,600 clones. Sequencing was performed on Treg cells from blood. The receptors originated from a donor younger than 35 with juvenile idiopathic arthritis. Both conserved end residues are part of each CDR3. Only part of the rows carry a size: once, few, many, or a class if the clone is expanded.

v_gene: TRBV6-1; abundance: -; j_gene: TRBJ1-1; CDR3aa: CASSIRGLNTEAFF
v_gene: TRBV11-3; abundance: -; j_gene: TRBJ2-5; CDR3aa: CASSLFTGGQETQYF
v_gene: TRBV7-9; abundance: -; j_gene: TRBJ2-2; CDR3aa: CASSPRWTGELFF
v_gene: TRBV6-6; abundance: -; j_gene: TRBJ2-7; CDR3aa: CASSYSAGLSTYEQYF
v_gene: TRBV7-9; abundance: -; j_gene: TRBJ2-3; CDR3aa: CASSPKFADTQYF
v_gene: TRBV29-1; abundance: -; j_gene: TRBJ1-3; CDR3aa: CSVSDRGYGTIYF
v_gene: TRBV5-6; abundance: -; j_gene: TRBJ2-7; CDR3aa: CASSSPRGTNYEQYF
v_gene: TRBV6-1; abundance: -; j_gene: TRBJ2-7; CDR3aa: CASKEYGSSYEQYF
v_gene: TRBV5-1; abundance: medium-sized; j_gene: TRBJ1-1; CDR3aa: CASSFQGSGTEAFF
v_gene: TRBV19; abundance: medium-sized; j_gene: TRBJ1-5; CDR3aa: CASRRVPNQPQHF
v_gene: TRBV9; abundance: -; j_gene: TRBJ2-2; CDR3aa: CASSTGTSGSGELFF
v_gene: TRBV29-1; abundance: -; j_gene: TRBJ1-1; CDR3aa: CSVSGLRGAEAFF
v_gene: TRBV28; abundance: -; j_gene: TRBJ2-7; CDR3aa: CASTSGAVVYEQYF
v_gene: TRBV7-2; abundance: -; j_gene: TRBJ2-1; CDR3aa: CASSHGRGREGYNEQFF
v_gene: TRBV5-1; abundance: -; j_gene: TRBJ2-2; CDR3aa: CASRGNTGELFF
v_gene: TRBV15; abundance: -; j_gene: TRBJ2-7; CDR3aa: CATSRDWAAGATYEQYF
v_gene: TRBV9; abundance: -; j_gene: TRBJ2-1; CDR3aa: CASSVGGHMTAGESYNEQFF
v_gene: TRBV7-9; abundance: -; j_gene: TRBJ2-1; CDR3aa: CASSFSGGLFNEQFF
v_gene: TRBV5-4; abundance: -; j_gene: TRBJ1-1; CDR3aa: CASSTDWNTEAFF
v_gene: TRBV4-3; abundance: -; j_gene: TRBJ2-2; CDR3aa: CASSQDANTGELFF